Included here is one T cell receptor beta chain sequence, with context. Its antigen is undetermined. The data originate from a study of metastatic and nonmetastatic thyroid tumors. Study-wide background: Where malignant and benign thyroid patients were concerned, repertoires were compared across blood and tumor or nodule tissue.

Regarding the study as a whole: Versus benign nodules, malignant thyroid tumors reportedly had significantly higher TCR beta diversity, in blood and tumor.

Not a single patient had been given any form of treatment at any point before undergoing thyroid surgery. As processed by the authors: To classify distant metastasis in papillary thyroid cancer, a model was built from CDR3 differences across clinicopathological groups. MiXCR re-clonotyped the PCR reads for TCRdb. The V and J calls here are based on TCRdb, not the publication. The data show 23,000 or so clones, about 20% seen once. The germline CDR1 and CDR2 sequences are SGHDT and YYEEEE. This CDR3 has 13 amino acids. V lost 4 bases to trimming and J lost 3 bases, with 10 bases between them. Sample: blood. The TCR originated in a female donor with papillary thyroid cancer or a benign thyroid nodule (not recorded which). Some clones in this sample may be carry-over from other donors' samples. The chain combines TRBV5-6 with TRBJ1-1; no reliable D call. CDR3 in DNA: TGTGCCAGCAGCCTCAGTGGCTACACTGAAGCTTTCTTT. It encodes CASSLSGYTEAFF.